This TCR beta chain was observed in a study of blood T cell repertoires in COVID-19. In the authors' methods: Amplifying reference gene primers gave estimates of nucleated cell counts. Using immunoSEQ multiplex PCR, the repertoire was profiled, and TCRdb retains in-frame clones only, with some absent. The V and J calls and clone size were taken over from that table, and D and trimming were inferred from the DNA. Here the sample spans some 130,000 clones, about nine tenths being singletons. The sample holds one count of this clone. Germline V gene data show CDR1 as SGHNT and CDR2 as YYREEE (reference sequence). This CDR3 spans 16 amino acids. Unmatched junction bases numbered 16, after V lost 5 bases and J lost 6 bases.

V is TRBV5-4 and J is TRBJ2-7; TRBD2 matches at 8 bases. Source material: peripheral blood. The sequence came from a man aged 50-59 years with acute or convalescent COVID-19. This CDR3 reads CASRQRTSGYRGEQYF. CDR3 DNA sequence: TGTGCCAGCAGGCAACGCACTAGCGGATATAGGGGCGAGCAGTACTTC.